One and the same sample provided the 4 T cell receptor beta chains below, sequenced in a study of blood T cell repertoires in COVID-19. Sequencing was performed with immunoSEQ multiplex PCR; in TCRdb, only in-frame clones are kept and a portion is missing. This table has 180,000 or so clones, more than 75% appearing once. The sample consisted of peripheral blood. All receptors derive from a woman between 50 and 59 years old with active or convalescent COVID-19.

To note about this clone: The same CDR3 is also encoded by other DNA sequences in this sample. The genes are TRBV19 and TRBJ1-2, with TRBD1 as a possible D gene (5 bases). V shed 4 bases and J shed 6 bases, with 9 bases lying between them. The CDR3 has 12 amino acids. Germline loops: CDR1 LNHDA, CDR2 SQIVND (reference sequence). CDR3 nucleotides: TGTGCCAGTAGTACGGGGGGGGATGGCTACACCTTC. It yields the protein CASSTGGDGYTF.

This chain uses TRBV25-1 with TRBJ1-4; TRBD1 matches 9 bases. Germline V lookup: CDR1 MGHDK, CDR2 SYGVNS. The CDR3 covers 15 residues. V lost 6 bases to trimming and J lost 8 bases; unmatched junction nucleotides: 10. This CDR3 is CASRTETGGNEKLFF. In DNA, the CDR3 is TGTGCCAGCAGGACTGAGACAGGGGGGAACGAAAAACTGTTTTTT.

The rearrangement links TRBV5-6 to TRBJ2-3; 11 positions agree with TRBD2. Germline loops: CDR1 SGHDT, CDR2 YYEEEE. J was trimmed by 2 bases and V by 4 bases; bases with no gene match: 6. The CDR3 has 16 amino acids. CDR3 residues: CASSPGLADYTDTQYF. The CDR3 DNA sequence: TGTGCCAGCAGCCCGGGACTAGCGGATTACACAGATACGCAGTATTTT.

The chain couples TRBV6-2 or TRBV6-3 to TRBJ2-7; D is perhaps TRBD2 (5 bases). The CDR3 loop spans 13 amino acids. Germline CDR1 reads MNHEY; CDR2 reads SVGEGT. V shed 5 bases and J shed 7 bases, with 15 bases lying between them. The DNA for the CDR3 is TGTGCCAGCAGTGTGTCTAGCCCCACGGAGCAGTACTTC. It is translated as CASSVSSPTEQYF.